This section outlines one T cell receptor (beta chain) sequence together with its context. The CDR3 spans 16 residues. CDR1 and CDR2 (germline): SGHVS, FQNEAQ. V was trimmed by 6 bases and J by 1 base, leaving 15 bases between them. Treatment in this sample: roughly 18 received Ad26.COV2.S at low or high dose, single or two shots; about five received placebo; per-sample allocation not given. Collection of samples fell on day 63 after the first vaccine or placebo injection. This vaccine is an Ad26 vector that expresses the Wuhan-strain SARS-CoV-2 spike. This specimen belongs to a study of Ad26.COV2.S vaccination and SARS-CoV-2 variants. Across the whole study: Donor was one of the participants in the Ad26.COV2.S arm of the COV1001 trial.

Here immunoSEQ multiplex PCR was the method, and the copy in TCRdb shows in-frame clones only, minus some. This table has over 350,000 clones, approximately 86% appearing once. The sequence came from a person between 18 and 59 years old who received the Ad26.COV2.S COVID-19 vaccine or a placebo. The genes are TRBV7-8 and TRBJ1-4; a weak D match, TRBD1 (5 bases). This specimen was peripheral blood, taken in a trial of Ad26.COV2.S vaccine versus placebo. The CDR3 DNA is TGTGCCAGCAGTCCCCTCAGACAGCGAACTAATGAAAAACTGTTTTTT. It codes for CASSPLRQRTNEKLFF.